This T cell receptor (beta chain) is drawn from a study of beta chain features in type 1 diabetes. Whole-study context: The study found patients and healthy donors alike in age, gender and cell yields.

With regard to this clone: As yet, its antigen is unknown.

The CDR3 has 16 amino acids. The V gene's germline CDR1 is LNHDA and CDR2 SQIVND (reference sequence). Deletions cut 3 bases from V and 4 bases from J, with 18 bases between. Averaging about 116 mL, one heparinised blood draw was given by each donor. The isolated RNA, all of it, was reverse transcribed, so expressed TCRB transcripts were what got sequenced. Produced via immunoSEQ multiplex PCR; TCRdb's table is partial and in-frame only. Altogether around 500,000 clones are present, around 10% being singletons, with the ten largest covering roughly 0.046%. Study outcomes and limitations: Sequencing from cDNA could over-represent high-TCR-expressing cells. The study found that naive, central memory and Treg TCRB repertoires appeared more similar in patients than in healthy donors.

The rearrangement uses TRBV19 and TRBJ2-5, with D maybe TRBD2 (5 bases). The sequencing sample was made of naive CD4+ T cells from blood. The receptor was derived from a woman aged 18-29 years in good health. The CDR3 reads CASSIRLRARGETQYF. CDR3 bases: TGTGCCAGTAGTATCCGCCTCCGGGCCCGGGGAGAGACCCAGTACTTC.